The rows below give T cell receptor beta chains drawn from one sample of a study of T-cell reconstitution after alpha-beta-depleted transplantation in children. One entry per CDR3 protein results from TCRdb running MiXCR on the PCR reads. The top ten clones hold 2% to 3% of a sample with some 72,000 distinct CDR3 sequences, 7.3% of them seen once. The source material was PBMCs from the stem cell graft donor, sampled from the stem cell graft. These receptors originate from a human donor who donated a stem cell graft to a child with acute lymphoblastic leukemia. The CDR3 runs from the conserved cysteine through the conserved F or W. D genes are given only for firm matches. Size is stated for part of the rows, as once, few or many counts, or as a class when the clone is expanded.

CDR3aa: CSAYWRVNEQFF
CDR3nt: TGCAGTGCTTATTGGAGGGTCAATGAGCAGTTCTTC
j_gene: TRBJ2-1
d_gene: -
abundance: many
v_gene: TRBV20-1

CDR3aa: CASSPDRGQNTEAFF
CDR3nt: TGTGCCAGCAGCCCAGACAGGGGGCAGAACACTGAAGCTTTCTTT
j_gene: TRBJ1-1
d_gene: TRBD1
abundance: -
v_gene: TRBV7-8

CDR3aa: CASSVAENTEAFF
CDR3nt: TGTGCCAGCAGTGTAGCAGAGAACACTGAAGCTTTCTTT
j_gene: TRBJ1-1
d_gene: -
abundance: many
v_gene: TRBV6-1

CDR3aa: CASSFGDKETQYF
CDR3nt: TGTGCCAGCAGCTTTGGTGATAAAGAGACCCAGTACTTC
j_gene: TRBJ2-5
d_gene: -
abundance: -
v_gene: TRBV7-3

CDR3aa: CASSLRGAEDEPDQPQHF
CDR3nt: TGCGCCAGCAGCCTAAGAGGGGCGGAAGACGAACCGGATCAGCCCCAGCATTTT
j_gene: TRBJ1-5
d_gene: -
abundance: many
v_gene: TRBV5-1

CDR3aa: CASSKEGRVAFIRQPQHF
CDR3nt: TGTGCCAGCAGCAAAGAGGGAAGGGTGGCGTTTATCCGTCAGCCCCAGCATTTT
j_gene: TRBJ1-5
d_gene: -
abundance: many
v_gene: TRBV21-1

CDR3aa: CASSLRATDTQYF
CDR3nt: TGCGCCAGCAGCCTCCGGGCCACAGATACGCAGTATTTT
j_gene: TRBJ2-3
d_gene: -
abundance: -
v_gene: TRBV4-3

CDR3aa: CSARDPGGHTNEKLFF
CDR3nt: TGCAGTGCTAGAGATCCGGGGGGGCACACCAATGAAAAACTGTTTTTT
j_gene: TRBJ1-4
d_gene: -
abundance: -
v_gene: TRBV20-1

CDR3aa: CASSPGRGSYEQYF
CDR3nt: TGCGCCAGCAGCCCAGGGCGGGGTTCCTACGAGCAGTACTTC
j_gene: TRBJ2-7
d_gene: -
abundance: many
v_gene: TRBV4-1

CDR3aa: CASSSLRGRGLNEQFF
CDR3nt: TGTGCCAGCAGCTCCTTAAGGGGAAGGGGGCTCAATGAGCAGTTCTTC
j_gene: TRBJ2-1
d_gene: TRBD1
abundance: few
v_gene: TRBV7-3

CDR3aa: CASSLTWTGDNSPLHF
CDR3nt: TGCGCCAGCAGCTTAACTTGGACAGGGGATAATTCACCCCTCCACTTT
j_gene: TRBJ1-6
d_gene: TRBD1
abundance: many
v_gene: TRBV4-3